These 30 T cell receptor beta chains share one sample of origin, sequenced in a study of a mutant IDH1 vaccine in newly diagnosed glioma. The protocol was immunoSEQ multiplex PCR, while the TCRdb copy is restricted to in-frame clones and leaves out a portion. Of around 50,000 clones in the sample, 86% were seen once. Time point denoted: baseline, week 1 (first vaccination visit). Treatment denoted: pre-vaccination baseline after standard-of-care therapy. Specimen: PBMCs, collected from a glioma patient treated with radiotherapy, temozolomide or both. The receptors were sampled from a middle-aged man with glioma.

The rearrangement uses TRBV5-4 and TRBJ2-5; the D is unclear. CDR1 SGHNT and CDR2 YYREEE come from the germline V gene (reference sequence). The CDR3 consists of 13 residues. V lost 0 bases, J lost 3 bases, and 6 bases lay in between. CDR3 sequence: CASSLAFEETQYF. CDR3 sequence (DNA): TGTGCCAGCAGCTTGGCTTTTGAAGAGACCCAGTACTTC. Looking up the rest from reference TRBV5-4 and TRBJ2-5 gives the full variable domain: ETGVTQSPTHLIKTRGQQVTLRCSSQSGHNTVSWYQQALGQGPQFIFQYYREEENGRGNFPPRFSGLQFPNYSSELNVNALELDDSALYLCASSLAFEETQYFGPGTRLLVL.

The chain's CDR3 is CASSWGGTSGEGETQYF. The CDR3 nucleotides read TGTGCCAGCAGCTGGGGGGGAACTAGCGGAGAAGGAGAGACCCAGTACTTC. The rearrangement uses TRBV11-2 and TRBJ2-5; TRBD2 aligns across 8 bases. The V gene's germline CDR1 is SGHAT and CDR2 FQNNGV. The CDR3 length is 17 residues. The V and J ends lost 4 bases and 4 bases, in that order; junction bases with no gene match: 14.

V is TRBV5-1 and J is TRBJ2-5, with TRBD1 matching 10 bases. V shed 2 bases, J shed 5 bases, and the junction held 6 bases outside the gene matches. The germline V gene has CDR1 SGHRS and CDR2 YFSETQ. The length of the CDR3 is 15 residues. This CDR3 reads CASSFGTGVGETQYF. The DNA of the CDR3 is TGCGCCAGCAGCTTTGGGACAGGGGTAGGGGAGACCCAGTACTTC.

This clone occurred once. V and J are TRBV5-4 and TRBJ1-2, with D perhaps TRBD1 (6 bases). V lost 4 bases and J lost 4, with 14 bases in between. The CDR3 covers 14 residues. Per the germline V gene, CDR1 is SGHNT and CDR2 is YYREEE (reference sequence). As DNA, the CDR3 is TGTGCCAGCAGCAAAGGGGGGACGATCTATGGCTACACCTTC. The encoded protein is CASSKGGTIYGYTF.

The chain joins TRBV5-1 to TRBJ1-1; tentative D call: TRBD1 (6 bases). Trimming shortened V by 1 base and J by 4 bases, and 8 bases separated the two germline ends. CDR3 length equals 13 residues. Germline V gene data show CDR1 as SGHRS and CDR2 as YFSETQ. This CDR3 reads CASSLTGPTEAFF. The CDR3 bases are TGCGCCAGCAGCTTGACAGGGCCCACTGAAGCTTTCTTT.

For the CDR3, the DNA is TGTGCCAGCAGCTCGATAAGGGTCGGTGGGGGCCCCTACGAGCAGTACTTC. This sequence encodes CASSSIRVGGGPYEQYF. The chain carries TRBV7-3 and TRBJ2-7; possible D gene TRBD1, 6 bases. CDR3 length: 17 residues. CDR1 and CDR2 (germline): SGHTA, FQGTGA. V was clipped by 4 bases and J by 2 bases, with 21 bases between them.

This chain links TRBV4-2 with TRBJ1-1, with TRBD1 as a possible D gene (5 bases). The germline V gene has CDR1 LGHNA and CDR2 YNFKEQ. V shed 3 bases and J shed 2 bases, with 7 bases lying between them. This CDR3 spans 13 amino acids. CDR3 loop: CASSQTANTEAFF. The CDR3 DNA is TGTGCCAGCAGCCAGACAGCTAACACTGAAGCTTTCTTT.

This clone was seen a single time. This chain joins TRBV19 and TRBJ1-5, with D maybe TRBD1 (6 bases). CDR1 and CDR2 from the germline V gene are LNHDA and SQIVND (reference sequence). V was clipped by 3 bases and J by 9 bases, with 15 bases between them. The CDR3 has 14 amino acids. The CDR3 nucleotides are TGTGCCAGTAGTATGCAGGGGACGACCGGGCCCCAGCATTTT. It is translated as CASSMQGTTGPQHF. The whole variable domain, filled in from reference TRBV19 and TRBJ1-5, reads DGGITQSPKYLFRKEGQNVTLSCEQNLNHDAMYWYRQDPGQGLRLIYYSQIVNDFQKGDIAEGYSVSREKKESFPLTVTSAQKNPTAFYLCASSMQGTTGPQHFGDGTRLSIL.

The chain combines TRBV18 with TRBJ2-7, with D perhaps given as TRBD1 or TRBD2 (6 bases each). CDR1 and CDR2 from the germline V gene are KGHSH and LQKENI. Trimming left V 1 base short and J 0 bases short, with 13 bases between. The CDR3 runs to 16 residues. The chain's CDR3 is CASSPRGGRNSYEQYF. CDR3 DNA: TGTGCCAGCTCACCACGAGGGGGGAGGAACTCCTACGAGCAGTACTTC.

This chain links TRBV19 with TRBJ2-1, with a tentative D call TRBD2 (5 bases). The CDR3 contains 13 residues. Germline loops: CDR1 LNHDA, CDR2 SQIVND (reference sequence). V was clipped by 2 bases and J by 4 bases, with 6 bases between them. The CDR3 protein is CASSILAYNEQFF. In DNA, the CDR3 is TGTGCCAGTAGTATACTAGCTTACAATGAGCAGTTCTTC. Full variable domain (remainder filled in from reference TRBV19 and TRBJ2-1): DGGITQSPKYLFRKEGQNVTLSCEQNLNHDAMYWYRQDPGQGLRLIYYSQIVNDFQKGDIAEGYSVSREKKESFPLTVTSAQKNPTAFYLCASSILAYNEQFFGPGTRLTVL.

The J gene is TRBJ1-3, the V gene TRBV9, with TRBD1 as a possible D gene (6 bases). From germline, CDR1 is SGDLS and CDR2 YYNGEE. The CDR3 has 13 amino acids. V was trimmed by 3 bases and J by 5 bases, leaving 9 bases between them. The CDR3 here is CASSGDTRNTIYF. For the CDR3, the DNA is TGTGCCAGCAGCGGGGACACTCGAAACACCATATATTTT.

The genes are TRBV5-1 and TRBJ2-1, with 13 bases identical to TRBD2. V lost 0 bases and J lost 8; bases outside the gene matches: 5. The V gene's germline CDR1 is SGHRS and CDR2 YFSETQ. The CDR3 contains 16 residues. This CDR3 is CASSLDGLAGVDEQFF. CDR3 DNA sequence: TGCGCCAGCAGCTTGGACGGACTAGCGGGAGTCGATGAGCAGTTCTTC.

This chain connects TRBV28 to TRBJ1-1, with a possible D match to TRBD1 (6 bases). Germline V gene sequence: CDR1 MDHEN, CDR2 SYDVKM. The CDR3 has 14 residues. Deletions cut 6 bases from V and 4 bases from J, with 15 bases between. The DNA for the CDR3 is TGTGCCAGCAGCAGAAGGGGGGCCATCACTGAAGCTTTCTTT. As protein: CASSRRGAITEAFF.

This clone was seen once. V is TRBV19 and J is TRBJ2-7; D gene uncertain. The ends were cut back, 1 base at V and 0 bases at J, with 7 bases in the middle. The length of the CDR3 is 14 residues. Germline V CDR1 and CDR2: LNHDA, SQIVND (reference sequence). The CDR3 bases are TGTGCCAGTAGTATAGTTAAGAGCTCCTACGAGCAGTACTTC. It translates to CASSIVKSSYEQYF.

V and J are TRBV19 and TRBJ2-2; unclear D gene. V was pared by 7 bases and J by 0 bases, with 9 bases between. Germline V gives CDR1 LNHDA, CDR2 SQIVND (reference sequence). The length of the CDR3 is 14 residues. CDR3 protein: CASTGLSNTGELFF. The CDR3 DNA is TGTGCCAGTACCGGGCTATCGAACACCGGGGAGCTGTTTTTT.

This CDR3 reads CASDLGLAGSYNEQFF. Here the CDR3 DNA reads TGTGCCAGCGACCTAGGACTAGCGGGTTCCTACAATGAGCAGTTCTTC. The rearrangement links TRBV19 to TRBJ2-1; 11 bases are shared with TRBD2. The CDR3 contains 16 residues. Germline loops: CDR1 LNHDA, CDR2 SQIVND (reference sequence). After removal of 9 bases from V and 1 base from J, the junction contained 8 bases not matched to a gene.

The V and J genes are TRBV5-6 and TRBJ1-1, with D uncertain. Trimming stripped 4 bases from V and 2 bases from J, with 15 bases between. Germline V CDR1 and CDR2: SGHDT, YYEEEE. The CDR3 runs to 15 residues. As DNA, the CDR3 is TGTGCCAGCAGCGCCAACCCGGGCCCCAACACTGAAGCTTTCTTT. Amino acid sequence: CASSANPGPNTEAFF.

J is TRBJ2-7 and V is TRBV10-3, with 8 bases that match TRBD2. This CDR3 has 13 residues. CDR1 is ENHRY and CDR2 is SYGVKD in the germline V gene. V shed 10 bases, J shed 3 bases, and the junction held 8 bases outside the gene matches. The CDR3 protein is CATQSGRDYEQYF. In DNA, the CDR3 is TGTGCCACCCAAAGCGGGAGAGACTACGAGCAGTACTTC.

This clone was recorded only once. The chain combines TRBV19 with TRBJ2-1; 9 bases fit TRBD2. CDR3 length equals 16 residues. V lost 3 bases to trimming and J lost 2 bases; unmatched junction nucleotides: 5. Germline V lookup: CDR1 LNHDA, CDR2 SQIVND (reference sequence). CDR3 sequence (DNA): TGTGCCAGTAGTATGGACGCGGGAGGGGCCTACAATGAGCAGTTCTTC. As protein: CASSMDAGGAYNEQFF.

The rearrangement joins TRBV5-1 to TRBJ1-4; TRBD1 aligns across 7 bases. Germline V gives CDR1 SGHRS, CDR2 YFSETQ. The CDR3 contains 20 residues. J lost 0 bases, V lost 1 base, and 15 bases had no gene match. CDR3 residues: CASSLTTPNRGLATNEKLFF. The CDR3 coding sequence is TGCGCCAGCAGCTTGACAACACCCAACAGGGGCCTAGCAACTAATGAAAAACTGTTTTTT.

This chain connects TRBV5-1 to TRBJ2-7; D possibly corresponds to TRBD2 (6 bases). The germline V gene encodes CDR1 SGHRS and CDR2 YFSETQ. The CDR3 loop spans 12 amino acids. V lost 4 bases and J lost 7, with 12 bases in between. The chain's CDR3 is CASSRGLEEQYF. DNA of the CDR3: TGCGCCAGCAGCCGGGGGTTGGAAGAGCAGTACTTC.

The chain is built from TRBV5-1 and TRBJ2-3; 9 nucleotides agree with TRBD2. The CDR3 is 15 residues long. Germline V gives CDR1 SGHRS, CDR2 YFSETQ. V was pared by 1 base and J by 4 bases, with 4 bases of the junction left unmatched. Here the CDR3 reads CASSLLAGVPDTQYF. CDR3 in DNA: TGCGCCAGCAGCTTGTTAGCGGGAGTTCCAGATACGCAGTATTTT. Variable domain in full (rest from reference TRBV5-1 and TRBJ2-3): KAGVTQTPRYLIKTRGQQVTLSCSPISGHRSVSWYQQTPGQGLQFLFEYFSETQRNKGNFPGRFSGRQFSNSRSEMNVSTLELGDSALYLCASSLLAGVPDTQYFGPGTRLTVL.

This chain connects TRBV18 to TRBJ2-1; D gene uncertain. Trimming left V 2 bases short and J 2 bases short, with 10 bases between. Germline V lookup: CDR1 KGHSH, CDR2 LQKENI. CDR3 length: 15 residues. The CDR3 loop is CASSPERTAYNEQFF. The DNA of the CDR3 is TGTGCCAGCTCACCAGAAAGGACCGCCTACAATGAGCAGTTCTTC.

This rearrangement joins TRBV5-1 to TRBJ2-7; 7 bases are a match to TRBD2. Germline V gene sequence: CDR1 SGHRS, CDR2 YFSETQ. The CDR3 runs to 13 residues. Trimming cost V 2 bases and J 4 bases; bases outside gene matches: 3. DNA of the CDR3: TGCGCCAGCAGCTTCGGGACTAAGTACGAGCAGTACTTC. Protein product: CASSFGTKYEQYF.

The CDR3 sequence is CASSFSTENEQFF. The CDR3 DNA sequence: TGTGCCAGCAGCTTCAGTACCGAAAATGAGCAGTTCTTC. The J gene is TRBJ2-1, the V gene TRBV11-2; unclear D gene. The CDR3 contains 13 residues. V lost 3 bases, J lost 7 bases, and 10 bases lay in between. Germline CDR1 reads SGHAT; CDR2 reads FQNNGV.

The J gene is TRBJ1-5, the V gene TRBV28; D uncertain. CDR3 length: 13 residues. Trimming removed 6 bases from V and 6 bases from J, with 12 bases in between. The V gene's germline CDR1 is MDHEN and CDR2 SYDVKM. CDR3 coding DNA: TGTGCCAGCAGAACAGCGGGGATTCAGCCCCAGCATTTT. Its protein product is CASRTAGIQPQHF.

CDR3 sequence (DNA): TGTGCCAGCAGCCAACGCCTAACGGTAGCGGGAGTCGAGACCCAGTACTTC. This encodes CASSQRLTVAGVETQYF. The chain combines TRBV4-2 with TRBJ2-5; 9 positions agree with TRBD2. After removal of 2 bases from V and 5 bases from J, the junction contained 12 bases not matched to a gene. Germline loops: CDR1 LGHNA, CDR2 YNFKEQ. CDR3 length: 17 residues.

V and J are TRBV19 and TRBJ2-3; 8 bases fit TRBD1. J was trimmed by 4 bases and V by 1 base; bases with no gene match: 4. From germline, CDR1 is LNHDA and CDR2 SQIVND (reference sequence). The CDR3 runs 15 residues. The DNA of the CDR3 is TGTGCCAGTAGTATAGGCCAGGGGGCCCCAGATACGCAGTATTTT. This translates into CASSIGQGAPDTQYF.

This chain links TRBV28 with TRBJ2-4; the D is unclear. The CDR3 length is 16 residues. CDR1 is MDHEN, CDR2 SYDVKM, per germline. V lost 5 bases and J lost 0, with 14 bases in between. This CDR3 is CASSPPAVVAKNIQYF. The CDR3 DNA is TGTGCCAGCAGTCCTCCGGCTGTAGTAGCCAAAAACATTCAGTACTTC.

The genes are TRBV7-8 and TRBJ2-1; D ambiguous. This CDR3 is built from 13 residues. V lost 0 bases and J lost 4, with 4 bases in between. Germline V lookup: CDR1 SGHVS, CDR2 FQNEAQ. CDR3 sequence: CASSLAAYNEQFF. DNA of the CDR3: TGTGCCAGCAGCTTAGCGGCGTACAATGAGCAGTTCTTC.